Shown below are 5 T cell receptor beta chains from a single sample sequenced in a study of T cells in women clearing cervical HPV infection. Assay used: immunoSEQ multiplex PCR; TCRdb lists only in-frame clones, some missing. Here the sample table reports about 23,000 clones. The material sequenced was blood buffy coat. The receptors stem from a woman between 18 and 70 years old with a cervical HPV16 infection that either progressed to CIN3+ or cleared (not recorded which).

Worth noting for this clone: Read data end 3 residues before the CDR3 end; the end is taken from the germline J gene. The chain is built from TRBV11-3 and TRBJ1-6; TRBD1 agrees at 7 bases. The CDR3 totals 14 residues. Germline lookup yields CDR1 SGHNT and CDR2 YENEEA. V was clipped by 2 bases and J by 6 bases; unmatched bases: 1. CDR3 bases read: TGTGCCAGCAGCTTAAACAGGGGTAATTCACCC. Translating it yields CASSLNRGNSP. The whole CDR3 region reads CASSLNRGNSPLHF.

On this clone: Read coverage stops 3 residues before the CDR3 terminus; the germline J gene supplies the remainder. This chain joins TRBV18 and TRBJ1-1; 7 bases are a match to TRBD1. CDR1 and CDR2 from the germline V gene are KGHSH and LQKENI. This CDR3 comprises 16 residues. J was trimmed by 0 bases and V by 3 bases; bases with no gene match: 7. This CDR3 is CASSPSRQGMNTEAFF. The sequenced part of the CDR3 DNA is TGTGCCAGCTCACCCTCCCGACAGGGAATGAACACTGAA.

Remarks on this clone: Coverage ceases 3 residues before the CDR3 finishes, and the germline J gene fills in the end. The V gene is TRBV18, the J gene TRBJ1-1, with D possibly matching TRBD1 (5 bases). The CDR3 length is 15 residues. Looked up from germline, CDR1 is KGHSH and CDR2 is LQKENI. Trimming shortened V by 2 bases and J by 5 bases, and 15 bases separated the two germline ends. The CDR3 bases that were read are TGTGCCAGCTCACCATCGTTCCAGGGAAATACTGAA. Residues: CASSPSFQGNTE. The entire CDR3 reads CASSPSFQGNTEAFF.

On this clone itself: Read data end 3 residues before the CDR3 end; the end is taken from the germline J gene. The rearrangement joins TRBV11-2 to TRBJ1-6; 9 nucleotides agree with TRBD1. The length of the CDR3 is 14 residues. Germline loops: CDR1 SGHAT, CDR2 FQNNGV. The CDR3 bases that were read are TGTGCCAGCAGCATGGGACAGGGTAGGAGTCCC. This sequence encodes CASSMGQGRSP. The full CDR3 sequence reads CASSMGQGRSPLHF.

A remark on this clone: The read is 3 residues too short to cover the CDR3 end, so that end is filled in from the germline J gene. The chain couples TRBV4-2 to TRBJ2-5, with 13 bases that match TRBD2. This CDR3 contains 19 residues. Per the germline V gene, CDR1 is LGHNA and CDR2 is YNFKEQ. V lost 3 bases, J lost 5 bases, and 15 bases stayed unmatched. CDR3: CASSHGTSGAWRGFETQYF. The CDR3 DNA, read in part, is TGTGCCAGCAGCCACGGGACTAGCGGGGCGTGGAGGGGTTTCGAGACC.